The rows below give T cell receptor beta chains drawn from one sample of a study of T-cell memory formation after mild COVID-19. From the 5' RACE reads, TCRdb called clonotypes with MiXCR, one entry per CDR3 protein. The profile shows approximately 580,000 distinct CDR3 sequences, roughly 21% of them singletons. Sequenced material: PBMCs or a T cell subset sorted from them (not recorded which). Receptors originate from an adult woman who had mild COVID-19 (a few samples of this study predate the infection). Cell type and time point are not known. Both conserved end residues are part of each CDR3. Each record gives: V gene, CDR3 length, clone size, J gene, CDR3 protein. Only some rows state a clone size, as once, few, many or a class for expanded clones.

TRBV3-1,13,few,TRBJ2-5,CASSQDPSEAQYF
TRBV7-2,14,many,TRBJ2-7,CASTQGGYQNEQYF
TRBV11-2,15,NA,TRBJ2-3,CASSLFDRSTDTQYF
TRBV5-5,12,few,TRBJ1-2,CASSWTAGGYTF
TRBV5-5,15,NA,TRBJ1-2,CASSLEKGQVYGYTF
TRBV12-3/TRBV12-4,14,many,TRBJ2-7,CASSPQTETYEQYF
TRBV7-2,13,NA,TRBJ2-7,CASRRTLGDEQYF
TRBV25-1,15,few,TRBJ2-5,CASSESLDREQTQYF
TRBV7-6,15,NA,TRBJ2-1,CASSPAGGRYNEQFF
TRBV4-1,18,few,TRBJ1-6,CASSQPTADRGRNSPLHF
TRBV7-9,11,few,TRBJ2-1,CASRGGGEQFF
TRBV5-6,14,NA,TRBJ1-1,CASSLAGGPGEAFF
TRBV7-7,13,NA,TRBJ2-5,CASSSGLVETQYF
TRBV6-5,14,NA,TRBJ2-7,CASSTLAGVYEQYF
TRBV7-9,14,few,TRBJ2-1,CASSLGGTQVEQFF
TRBV6-5,14,NA,TRBJ2-7,CASSYRRGNFEQYF
TRBV7-6,17,few,TRBJ2-1,CASSLSPGQGRKDEQFF
TRBV7-9,14,many,TRBJ2-7,CASSFPSGTYEQYF
TRBV3-1,17,NA,TRBJ2-1,CASSHPGLAGPSREQFF
TRBV29-1,14,few,TRBJ2-1,CSFRLAGFYNEQFF
TRBV18,15,many,TRBJ2-1,CASSPRSRGPDVQFF
TRBV5-4,16,NA,TRBJ2-3,CASMNRDEPGTDTQYF
TRBV9,14,few,TRBJ2-5,CASSASRPGETQYF
TRBV29-1,13,NA,TRBJ2-7,CSVRQGTAYEQYF
TRBV12-3/TRBV12-4,15,few,TRBJ1-2,CASSPQGNGDYGYTF
TRBV5-1,15,few,TRBJ2-2,CASSLGHLDTGELFF
TRBV12-3/TRBV12-4,14,NA,TRBJ1-4,CASSVGRGNEKLFF
TRBV12-3/TRBV12-4,16,few,TRBJ2-1,CASSLDGTSGSNEQFF
TRBV4-3,15,few,TRBJ2-1,CASSQGLAGMDEQFF
TRBV7-2,15,few,TRBJ2-3,CASSSIRDSRNTQYF
TRBV9,17,few,TRBJ1-1,CASSVGAGLGGNTEAFF
TRBV30,14,NA,TRBJ2-7,CAWSVGLAGYEQYF
TRBV29-1,12,NA,TRBJ2-5,CTALRDQETQYF
TRBV9,15,NA,TRBJ2-1,CASSVGASGGHEQFF
TRBV7-9,13,few,TRBJ1-2,CASSLEGGNGYTF
TRBV27,17,few,TRBJ2-7,CASSKFPESGTPYEQYF
TRBV7-9,13,NA,TRBJ2-7,CASSLPPGVEQYF
TRBV9,13,NA,TRBJ1-2,CASSVRRDYGYTF
TRBV14,15,few,TRBJ2-7,CASSLGSDPIYEQYF
TRBV20-1,14,few,TRBJ1-4,CSAVTSSTAEKLFF
TRBV6-9,13,NA,TRBJ1-2,CASPPGGISGYTF
TRBV27,13,few,TRBJ2-1,CASSHRRESEQFF
TRBV5-5,18,NA,TRBJ2-1,CASSLEMTSGRFRGEQFF
TRBV6-4,14,many,TRBJ2-3,CASSGGGSTDTQYF
TRBV5-1,13,few,TRBJ1-2,CASSLVYGDGYTF
TRBV5-1,18,NA,TRBJ2-7,CASSSLVTSGRAGYEQYF
TRBV7-9,14,NA,TRBJ1-2,CASSSRERDYGYTF
TRBV10-3,16,NA,TRBJ2-1,CAISEASGRAANEQFF